Here is one T cell receptor (beta chain) with its context. Antigen: not known. Here immunoSEQ multiplex PCR was the method, and the copy in TCRdb shows in-frame clones only, minus some. The table lists about 48,000 clones, about nine tenths of them singletons. With 1 base removed from V and 3 bases from J, the gap between germline ends came to 15 bases. The CDR3 totals 16 residues. Per the germline V gene, CDR1 is SGHVS and CDR2 is FQNEAQ. Systemic immunosuppression or a history of autoimmune disease excluded patients. The data originate from a study of OX40 agonist ivuxolimab in advanced cancers. Study information: Anti-PD-1, anti-PD-L1 or anti-CTLA-4 therapy given earlier was allowed, and approximately 43% had some.

Points from the study as a whole: Expanded clones belonging to CD8+ T cells outnumbered, on average, those of CD4+.

This sequence originates from an adult with an advanced solid tumor such as melanoma, head and neck, liver or kidney cancer. This chain connects TRBV7-8 to TRBJ1-2, with a weak D call TRBD1 (5 bases). The input for sequencing was CD4+ or CD8+ T cells sorted from blood, taken in a trial of the OX40 agonist ivuxolimab. The CDR3 protein is CASSLVGQVRDYGYTF. CDR3 DNA sequence: TGTGCCAGCAGCTTAGTGGGGCAGGTGAGGGACTATGGCTACACCTTC.